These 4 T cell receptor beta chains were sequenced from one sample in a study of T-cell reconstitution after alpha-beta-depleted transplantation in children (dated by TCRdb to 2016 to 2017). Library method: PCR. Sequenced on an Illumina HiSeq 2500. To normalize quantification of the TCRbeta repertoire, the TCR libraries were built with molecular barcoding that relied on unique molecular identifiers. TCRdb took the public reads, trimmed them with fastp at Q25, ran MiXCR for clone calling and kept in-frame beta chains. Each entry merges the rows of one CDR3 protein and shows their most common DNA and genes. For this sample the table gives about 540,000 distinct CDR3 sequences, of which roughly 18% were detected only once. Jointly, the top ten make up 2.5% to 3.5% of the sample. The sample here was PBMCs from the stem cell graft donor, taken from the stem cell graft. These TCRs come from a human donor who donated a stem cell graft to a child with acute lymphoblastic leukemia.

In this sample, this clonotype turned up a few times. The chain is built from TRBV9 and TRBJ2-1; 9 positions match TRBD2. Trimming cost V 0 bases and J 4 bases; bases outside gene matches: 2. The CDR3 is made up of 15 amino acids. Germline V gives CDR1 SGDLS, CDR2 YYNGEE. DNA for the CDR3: TGTGCCAGCAGCGTAGTTAGCGGGAGTTACAATGAGCAGTTCTTC. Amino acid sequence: CASSVVSGSYNEQFF.

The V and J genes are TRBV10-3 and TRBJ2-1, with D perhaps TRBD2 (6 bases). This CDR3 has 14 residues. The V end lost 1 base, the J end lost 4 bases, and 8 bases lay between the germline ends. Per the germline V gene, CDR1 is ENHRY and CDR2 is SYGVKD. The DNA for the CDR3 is TGTGCCATCAGTGAGTGGGAGGCTTACAATGAGCAGTTCTTC. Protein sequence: CAISEWEAYNEQFF.

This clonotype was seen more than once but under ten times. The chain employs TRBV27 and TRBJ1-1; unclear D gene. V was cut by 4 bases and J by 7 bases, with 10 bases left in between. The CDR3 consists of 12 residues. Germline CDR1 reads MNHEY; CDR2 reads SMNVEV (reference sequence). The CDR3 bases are TGTGCCAGCAGTTCACGACACCTTGAAGCTTTCTTT. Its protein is CASSSRHLEAFF.

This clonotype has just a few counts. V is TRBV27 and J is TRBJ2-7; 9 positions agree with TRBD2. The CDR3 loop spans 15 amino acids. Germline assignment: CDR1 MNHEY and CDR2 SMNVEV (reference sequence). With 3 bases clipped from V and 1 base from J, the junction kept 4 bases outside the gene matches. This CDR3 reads CASSLAAGGSYEQYF. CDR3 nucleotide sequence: TGTGCCAGCAGTTTGGCCGCGGGAGGGTCCTACGAGCAGTACTTC.